These 10 T cell receptor beta chains came from one sample sequenced in a study of beta chain features in type 1 diabetes. The authors reverse transcribed all of the isolated RNA, so sequencing captured expressed TCRB transcripts. The table came from immunoSEQ multiplex PCR; TCRdb's copy has only in-frame clones and leaves some out. Of some 900,000 clones in the sample, roughly a sixth were seen once. The specimen sequenced was naive CD4+ T cells from blood. The receptors here all came from a young woman in good health.

This clone was seen a few times. This chain joins TRBV7-9 and TRBJ1-1; 8 nucleotides align to TRBD1. Germline loops: CDR1 SEHNR, CDR2 FQNEAQ (reference sequence). This CDR3 is 15 amino acids long. V shed 3 bases and J 9 bases; nucleotides not matched to a gene: 12. The chain's CDR3 is CASSFRDRTGDKAFF. CDR3 nucleotides: TGTGCCAGCAGCTTCCGGGACAGGACGGGCGACAAAGCTTTCTTT.

The chain couples TRBV5-1 to TRBJ1-2; weak D call: TRBD1 (5 bases). The CDR3 is made up of 15 amino acids. CDR1 is SGHRS, CDR2 YFSETQ, per germline. V was trimmed by 1 base and J by 3 bases, leaving 13 bases between them. The CDR3 nucleotides are TGCGCCAGCAGCTTGAGTCCGGGGGTGGACTATGGCTACACCTTC. Translating gives CASSLSPGVDYGYTF. Full variable domain (missing parts from reference TRBV5-1 and TRBJ1-2): KAGVTQTPRYLIKTRGQQVTLSCSPISGHRSVSWYQQTPGQGLQFLFEYFSETQRNKGNFPGRFSGRQFSNSRSEMNVSTLELGDSALYLCASSLSPGVDYGYTFGSGTRLTVV.

A few counts support this clone. This chain uses TRBV7-2 with TRBJ1-5, with D tentatively TRBD1 (6 bases). The germline CDR1 and CDR2 sequences are SGHTA and FQGNSA. CDR3 length equals 15 residues. Trimming left V 0 bases short and J 8 bases short, with 14 bases between. The CDR3 bases are TGTGCCAGCAGCTTAGCGACAGGAAGAAGAGAGCCCCAGCATTTT. Its protein product is CASSLATGRREPQHF.

The V gene is TRBV27, the J gene TRBJ1-5; no reliable D call. V lost 4 bases and J 4 bases, leaving 11 bases between the germline ends. CDR1 and CDR2 (germline): MNHEY, SMNVEV (reference sequence). CDR3 length: 14 amino acids. For the CDR3, the DNA is TGTGCCAGCAGTTACCGGGGAGCTAATCAGCCCCAGCATTTT. Its translation is CASSYRGANQPQHF.

The chain links TRBV6-6 to TRBJ2-2; D is possibly TRBD1 (5 bases). Between the trimmed V and J ends, which lost 4 bases and 4 bases, there was a span of 13 bases. The CDR3 consists of 15 residues. Germline lookup yields CDR1 MNHNY and CDR2 SVGAGI (reference sequence). The CDR3 sequence: CASSSQGTVTGELFF. The CDR3 coding sequence is TGTGCCAGCAGTTCCCAGGGTACGGTCACCGGGGAGCTGTTTTTT.

In this sample, this clone turned up a few times. This rearrangement joins TRBV28 to TRBJ1-3; D is perhaps TRBD1 (6 bases). Germline V lookup: CDR1 MDHEN, CDR2 SYDVKM. This CDR3 is built from 14 residues. V was pared by 6 bases and J by 0 bases, with 9 bases between. The DNA of the CDR3 is TGTGCCAGCAGCTCGACAGGCTCTGGAAACACCATATATTTT. This translates into CASSSTGSGNTIYF.

With regard to this clone: Different DNA sequences within this sample yield the same CDR3. The V gene is TRBV28, the J gene TRBJ1-1, with a tentative D call TRBD1 (6 bases). Germline V gene lookup returns CDR1 MDHEN and CDR2 SYDVKM. The CDR3 extends over 15 amino acids. V shed 3 bases and J shed 2 bases, with 13 bases lying between them. The DNA of the CDR3 is TGTGCCAGCAGTTTCGCCGACAGGCCAAACACTGAAGCTTTCTTT. Translation: CASSFADRPNTEAFF.

This clone was seen more than once but under ten times. The chain recombines TRBV4-3 with TRBJ2-2, with D perhaps being TRBD1 or TRBD2 (6 bases each). Looked up from germline, CDR1 is LGHNA and CDR2 is YSLEER. The CDR3 sequence is 16 residues long. V lost 4 bases and J lost 4, with 16 bases in between. The CDR3: CASSRGGTTTTGELFF. In nucleotides, the CDR3 is TGCGCCAGCAGCCGGGGCGGGACAACAACCACCGGGGAGCTGTTTTTT.

This sequence joins TRBV6-1 and TRBJ1-1; D is perhaps TRBD1 (6 bases). Trimming removed 4 bases from V and 5 bases from J, with 11 bases in between. CDR3 size: 13 residues. CDR1 is MNHNS, CDR2 SASEGT, per germline. The CDR3 loop is CASSAGHLTEAFF. The CDR3 DNA is TGTGCCAGCAGTGCGGGACACTTGACTGAAGCTTTCTTT.

Only a few counts were recorded for this clone. The J gene is TRBJ2-5, the V gene TRBV7-8; D ambiguous. Per the germline V gene, CDR1 is SGHVS and CDR2 is FQNEAQ. The CDR3 is made up of 13 amino acids. V was clipped by 5 bases and J by 7 bases, with 14 bases between them. Here the CDR3 DNA reads TGTGCCAGCAGCACCAGCAACCGAGGGACCCAGTACTTC. Residues: CASSTSNRGTQYF.